The 17 T cell receptor beta chains below were found in one sample sequenced in a study of T-cell memory formation after mild COVID-19 (dated by TCRdb to the early 2020s). The library was built by means of 5' RACE. The instrument given in TCRdb is Illumina NovaSeq 6000. Using fastp at Q25 and MiXCR, TCRdb reprocessed the public reads and kept productive beta chains. Here each entry gathers all rows of one CDR3 protein and keeps the most common genes and DNA. In all, the sample holds roughly 350,000 distinct CDR3 sequences, and roughly 20% of those were seen once. Under 15% of the sample is held by the ten biggest clonotypes. Sample: PBMCs or a T cell subset sorted from them (not recorded which). Receptors were obtained from an adult woman who had mild COVID-19 (a few samples of this study predate the infection). The sample titles of this study are shuffled in the database, so cell type and time point are left out; the donor was told from shared clones.

The rearrangement links TRBV7-3 to TRBJ2-3; no clear D gene. V was cut by 3 bases and J by 3 bases, with 7 bases left in between. The CDR3 runs 13 residues. Germline CDR1 and CDR2: SGHTA and FQGTGA. The CDR3, as DNA: TGTGCCAGCAGCTTTCTGCTAACAGATACGCAGTATTTT. It translates to CASSFLLTDTQYF.

The DNA of the CDR3 is TGTGCCAGCAGCAGTCGGCGGCAGGGGAACACTGAAGCTTTCTTT. This translates into CASSSRRQGNTEAFF. The chain carries TRBV6-5 and TRBJ1-1, with D tentatively TRBD1 (5 bases). Deletions cut 6 bases from V and 1 base from J, with 15 bases between. The germline CDR1 and CDR2 sequences are MNHEY and SVGAGI. CDR3 size: 15 residues.

The count of this clonotype is one. The J gene is TRBJ2-7, the V gene TRBV20-1; the match to TRBD1 covers 7 bases. Germline CDR1 and CDR2: DFQATT and SNEGSKA (reference sequence). CDR3 length: 15 amino acids. V lost 4 bases and J lost 3; bases outside the gene matches: 12. CDR3 protein: CSATETAGGNYEQYF. In DNA, the CDR3 is TGCAGTGCTACGGAAACGGCAGGGGGAAACTACGAGCAGTACTTC.

On this clonotype: Germline and junction disagree at one end, which may indicate a read error. The rearrangement joins TRBV5-4 to TRBJ1-2; D may be TRBD1 (5 bases). This CDR3 spans 15 amino acids. The V gene's germline CDR1 is SGHNT and CDR2 YYREEE (reference sequence). CDR3 loop: CASNLAAGHNYGYTF. The CDR3 region has the DNA TGTGCCAGCAACTTGGCGGCAGGGCACAACTATGGCTACACCTTC.

The chain carries TRBV29-1 and TRBJ2-2, with D perhaps assigned TRBD1 or TRBD2 (6 bases each). Trimming removed 3 bases at V and 7 bases at J, with 9 bases between. The CDR3 length is 12 residues. Germline V gene sequence: CDR1 SQVTM, CDR2 ANQGSEA. The CDR3 sequence: CSVDRGGGELFF. CDR3 sequence (DNA): TGCAGCGTTGACAGGGGAGGCGGGGAGCTGTTTTTT.

CDR3 DNA sequence: TGTGCCAGCAGGGGACAGGACCGCTTGGAGCAGTACTTC. This codes for CASRGQDRLEQYF. This chain links TRBV2 with TRBJ2-7, with TRBD1 matching over 8 bases. CDR3 length: 13 residues. Per the germline V gene, CDR1 is SNHLY and CDR2 is FYNNEI. With V trimmed by 6 bases and J by 7 bases, 8 bases remained unmatched.

This clonotype was seen more than once but under ten times. Written as DNA, the CDR3 is TGCGCCAGCAGCTCGGGGGGGGGCCCCCAAGAGACCCAGTACTTC. It yields the protein CASSSGGGPQETQYF. The rearrangement links TRBV5-1 to TRBJ2-5; TRBD2 matches 8 bases. The CDR3 is 15 residues long. After removal of 3 bases from V and 1 base from J, the junction contained 5 bases not matched to a gene. The germline gives CDR1 SGHRS, CDR2 YFSETQ.

The rearrangement uses TRBV6-5 and TRBJ2-7; a weak D match, TRBD1 (5 bases). Trimming removed 8 bases at V and 2 bases at J, with 16 bases between. The germline V gene has CDR1 MNHEY and CDR2 SVGAGI. The CDR3 totals 14 residues. The CDR3 spells CASRRQTGPYEQYF. In DNA form, the CDR3 reads TGTGCCAGCCGCCGACAGACCGGCCCCTACGAGCAGTACTTC.

This clonotype was seen a handful of times. The rearrangement joins TRBV5-6 to TRBJ1-5; TRBD1 agrees at 10 bases. Germline loops: CDR1 SGHDT, CDR2 YYEEEE. Germline trimming cut 0 bases from V and 6 bases from J; bases unmatched to any gene: 6. This CDR3 has 16 amino acids. CDR3 DNA sequence: TGTGCCAGCAGCTTGGGGGGACAGGGGATTCTTCAGCCCCAGCATTTT. Its protein is CASSLGGQGILQPQHF.

The sample holds many counts of this clonotype. The genes are TRBV29-1 and TRBJ2-4; 7 bases line up with TRBD1. The ends lost 8 bases at V and 1 base at J; junction bases unmatched: 23. Germline values: CDR1 SQVTM, CDR2 ANQGSEA. The CDR3 totals 19 residues. CDR3 nucleotide sequence: TGCAGCATCCAGACAGGGATAGGTGTGGGTCCGTTGGCCAAAAACATTCAGTACTTC. Translated: CSIQTGIGVGPLAKNIQYF.

CDR3: CASSLPDGSYGYTF. In DNA form, the CDR3 reads TGTGCCAGCAGCCTCCCCGACGGCAGCTATGGCTACACCTTC. J is TRBJ1-2 and V is TRBV9; D is ambiguous. CDR1 is SGDLS and CDR2 is YYNGEE in the germline V gene. This CDR3 contains 14 residues. V shed 4 bases and J shed 4 bases, with 14 bases lying between them.

The chain links TRBV14 to TRBJ2-5; maybe TRBD1 (5 bases). The germline gives CDR1 SGHDN, CDR2 FVKESK. This CDR3 region has 14 residues. Trimming removed 3 bases from V and 0 bases from J, with 8 bases in between. The CDR3, as DNA: TGTGCCAGCAGCCATGACAGCAACCAAGAGACCCAGTACTTC. Its translation is CASSHDSNQETQYF.

CDR3 DNA: TGTGCCAGTAGTATAGCCCGTACTAGCGGGCAGAGCTCCTACAATGAGCAGTTCTTC. It specifies CASSIARTSGQSSYNEQFF. The genes are TRBV19 and TRBJ2-1; 9 bases fit TRBD2. The CDR3 spans 19 residues. The V and J ends lost 1 base and 0 bases, in that order; junction bases with no gene match: 10. The V gene's germline CDR1 is LNHDA and CDR2 SQIVND (reference sequence).

The V gene is TRBV20-1, the J gene TRBJ2-1; TRBD1 is a possible D gene (6 bases). V gave up 1 base and J gave up 4 bases, with 8 bases separating them. Germline CDR1 reads DFQATT; CDR2 reads SNEGSKA (reference sequence). The CDR3 sequence is 13 residues long. The CDR3 spells CSARGTAYNEQFF. DNA for the CDR3: TGCAGTGCTAGAGGGACAGCATACAATGAGCAGTTCTTC.

The rearrangement joins TRBV2 to TRBJ2-2; D tentatively fits TRBD1 or TRBD2 (5 bases each). CDR1 is SNHLY and CDR2 is FYNNEI in the germline V gene. V shed 4 bases and J shed 5 bases, with 17 bases lying between them. The CDR3 is 16 residues long. The CDR3, as DNA: TGTGCCAGCAGTGGGGGGTTGGCTAGCATTACCGGGGAGCTGTTTTTT. It specifies CASSGGLASITGELFF.

This clonotype was detected only a few times. V and J are TRBV18 and TRBJ2-6; no reliable D call. This CDR3 comprises 18 residues. Germline-derived CDR1 and CDR2 are KGHSH and LQKENI. Trimming took off 3 bases at V and 2 bases at J, with 17 bases between the two ends. The CDR3 spells CASSPVDTYPAGANVLTF. CDR3 nucleotides: TGTGCCAGCTCACCGGTAGACACATACCCGGCTGGGGCCAACGTCCTGACTTTC.

The V call is TRBV6-2 or TRBV6-3, the J call TRBJ2-6; the D is unclear. The CDR3 sequence is 15 residues long. Germline CDR1 MNHEY, CDR2 SVGEGT. Trimming stripped 0 bases from V and 1 base from J, with 4 bases between. The CDR3 DNA reads TGTGCCAGCAGTTACTCAAGATCTGGGGCCAACGTCCTGACTTTC. It is translated as CASSYSRSGANVLTF.